This TCR beta chain was captured by sequencing in a study of T-cell memory formation after mild COVID-19. Overall study: TCR clusters largely stayed donor specific.

Constant-segment primers were used for 5'RACE, and the resulting TCR alpha and TCR beta cDNA libraries carried sample barcodes and UMIs. TCRdb re-called the 5' RACE reads with MiXCR, one entry per CDR3 protein. The sample holds 80,000 to 95,000 distinct CDR3 sequences, around 25% seen once. The ends were cut back, 1 base at V and 4 bases at J, with 7 bases in the middle. This CDR3 is 13 amino acids long. Germline V gene lookup returns CDR1 SEHNR and CDR2 FQNEAQ (reference sequence). Only a few counts were recorded for this clonotype. The chain recombines TRBV7-9 with TRBJ1-2; no firm D call. This receptor was taken from a man aged 18-30 years who had mild COVID-19 (a few samples of this study predate the infection). Cell type and time point are not known. Source material: PBMCs or a T cell subset sorted from them (not recorded which). The DNA for the CDR3 is TGTGCCAGCAGCTTAGGACAATTCTATGGCTACACCTTC. Its translation is CASSLGQFYGYTF.